A selection of T cell receptor beta chains follows, all from one sample in a study of early T cells in non-severe SARS-CoV-2 infection. TCRdb reprocessed the 5' RACE reads with MiXCR, giving one entry per CDR3 protein. The top ten hold about 16% of the sample, which has approximately 50,000 distinct CDR3 sequences, about 9.3% seen once. Sequencing was performed on whole blood. These receptors were collected from an adult who was a healthcare worker with PCR-confirmed SARS-CoV-2 infection or an uninfected control (not recorded which). CDR3s include the opening cysteine and the closing phenylalanine or tryptophan. Fields, in order: J gene, CDR3 length, clone size, V gene, D gene, CDR3 DNA, CDR3 protein. The D gene is left open where the match is weak. The size entry gives once, few or many counts, or a class when the clone is expanded.

TRBJ2-1 | 16 | many | TRBV29-1 | TRBD2 | TGCAGCGTTGAAGGTAGCGGGAGGCTACGTCGCAATGAGCAGTTCTTC | CSVEGSGRLRRNEQFF
TRBJ1-2 | 14 | many | TRBV6-2/TRBV6-3 | NA | TGTGCCAGCCGTCGAACCGCCACCGACTATGGCTACACCTTC | CASRRTATDYGYTF
TRBJ2-5 | 15 | few | TRBV7-2 | NA | TGTGCCAGCAGCTCGCATGTCGGGTCCCAAGAGACCCAGTACTTC | CASSSHVGSQETQYF
TRBJ1-1 | 14 | few | TRBV6-2/TRBV6-3 | NA | TGTGCCAGCAGTTCTACCAGGGTGAACACTGAAGCTTTCTTT | CASSSTRVNTEAFF
TRBJ1-3 | 12 | many | TRBV12-3/TRBV12-4 | NA | TGTGCCAGCAGGACCTCTGGAAACACCATATATTTT | CASRTSGNTIYF
TRBJ2-1 | 15 | many | TRBV9 | TRBD2 | TGTGCCAGCAGCAAAGGGACTAGCGCCAGCAATGAGCAGTTCTTC | CASSKGTSASNEQFF
TRBJ1-1 | 14 | many | TRBV25-1 | NA | TGTGCCAGCAGTGAACCGGGACAGAACACTGAAGCTTTCTTT | CASSEPGQNTEAFF
TRBJ2-7 | 15 | medium-sized | TRBV4-3 | NA | TGCGCCAGCAGCCAAGATTTGGGGAGCTCCTACGAGCAGTACTTC | CASSQDLGSSYEQYF
TRBJ2-1 | 16 | many | TRBV6-2/TRBV6-3 | TRBD1 | TGTGCCAGCAGTTACTCGACAGGGCGGCTGGTCAATGAGCAGTTCTTC | CASSYSTGRLVNEQFF
TRBJ2-7 | 13 | many | TRBV29-1 | NA | TGCAGCGCAACCGGAGGGGGCCATGAGGAGCAGTACTTC | CSATGGGHEEQYF
TRBJ1-3 | 14 | once | TRBV3-1 | NA | TGTGCCAGCAGCCAAGGCAGGGCTGGAAACACCATATATTTT | CASSQGRAGNTIYF
TRBJ1-1 | 16 | few | TRBV5-1 | TRBD1 | TGCGCCAGCAGCTTGGTGCCGGGACAGACGAACACTGAAGCTTTCTTT | CASSLVPGQTNTEAFF
TRBJ2-5 | 13 | many | TRBV18 | NA | TGTGCCAGCTCACCACCGATCCGAGAGACCCAGTACTTC | CASSPPIRETQYF